Listed below are T cell receptor beta chains from one sample, sequenced in a study of T cells after yellow fever vaccination. TCRdb ran MiXCR on the 5' RACE reads and lists one entry per CDR3 protein. The sample lists about 170,000 distinct CDR3 sequences; approximately 6% were seen once. The sample here was CD4+ T cells sorted from PBMCs, taken on the day of the first yellow fever vaccination. The receptors stem from a man younger than 35 who received the YFV17D yellow fever vaccine. Both conserved end residues are trimmed from each CDR3.

V: TRBV5-1
J: TRBJ2-1
CDR3: ASRRKTYQQLAENEQF

V: TRBV11-2
J: TRBJ1-6
CDR3: ASSSGALSYNSPLH

V: TRBV5-1
J: TRBJ2-7
CDR3: ASSLGTSELYEQY

V: TRBV19
J: TRBJ2-1
CDR3: ASSITASGYNEQF

V: TRBV5-1
J: TRBJ2-3
CDR3: ASRSLSGAPDTQY

V: TRBV5-1
J: TRBJ2-4
CDR3: ASSVTALAKNIQY

V: TRBV20-1
J: TRBJ1-3
CDR3: SARVVRPGNTIY

V: TRBV6-5
J: TRBJ2-5
CDR3: ASSLQGLLETQY

V: TRBV29-1
J: TRBJ2-1
CDR3: SVEVGSGGAKF

V: TRBV25-1
J: TRBJ1-6
CDR3: ASTSGTSDSPLH

V: TRBV20-1
J: TRBJ2-3
CDR3: SAPDSPGYTQY

V: TRBV5-8
J: TRBJ1-5
CDR3: ASSLGDRVQPQH

V: TRBV5-1
J: TRBJ2-3
CDR3: ASSLKAANIKSTDTQY

V: TRBV7-2
J: TRBJ1-6
CDR3: ASSLQGRDSPLH

V: TRBV5-4
J: TRBJ2-7
CDR3: ASSPRAGPPYEQY

V: TRBV20-1
J: TRBJ2-3
CDR3: SARGDSGGADTQY

V: TRBV10-2
J: TRBJ1-5
CDR3: ASSREQPQH

V: TRBV9
J: TRBJ2-1
CDR3: ASSKTSGGVSGNNEQF

V: TRBV7-2
J: TRBJ2-1
CDR3: ASSLVPGLAGGSQF

V: TRBV15
J: TRBJ1-5
CDR3: ATSRDNQPQH

V: TRBV24-1
J: TRBJ1-5
CDR3: ATSDSRAGANQPQH

V: TRBV18
J: TRBJ1-6
CDR3: ASSPLPTRGTGGGSPLH

V: TRBV30
J: TRBJ1-1
CDR3: AWSRHMDTEAF

V: TRBV7-2
J: TRBJ2-1
CDR3: ASSLGQGANEQF

V: TRBV4-1
J: TRBJ2-1
CDR3: ASSQQGARWF

V: TRBV12-3/TRBV12-4
J: TRBJ2-7
CDR3: ASSFAGGNEQY

V: TRBV6-5
J: TRBJ1-2
CDR3: ASSYSAFGTGFGYT

V: TRBV27
J: TRBJ2-1
CDR3: ASSPTGERNEQF

V: TRBV13
J: TRBJ2-2
CDR3: ASSLRRGRDIHGGELF

V: TRBV6-1
J: TRBJ2-5
CDR3: ASSSDRGGTQY

V: TRBV5-1
J: TRBJ2-2
CDR3: ASSLDYTNTGELF

V: TRBV24-1
J: TRBJ2-3
CDR3: ATSDTGTGLTDTQY

V: TRBV4-3
J: TRBJ2-7
CDR3: ASSQEGGWGGEQY

V: TRBV7-3
J: TRBJ2-4
CDR3: ASSVDRSNIQY

V: TRBV6-6
J: TRBJ1-2
CDR3: ASNQVLNYGYT

V: TRBV5-5
J: TRBJ2-1
CDR3: ASSFLAGGDEQF

V: TRBV6-2/TRBV6-3
J: TRBJ2-1
CDR3: ASSSAGRQF

V: TRBV7-2
J: TRBJ1-5
CDR3: ASSFDGDQPQH

V: TRBV6-5
J: TRBJ2-2
CDR3: ASSYGGSTGELF

V: TRBV10-3
J: TRBJ1-2
CDR3: AIRPGTGGYGYT

V: TRBV4-2
J: TRBJ2-5
CDR3: ASSPKRGPQETQY

V: TRBV5-5
J: TRBJ2-5
CDR3: ASSRRGQETQY

V: TRBV7-2
J: TRBJ2-1
CDR3: ASSRGGQSSSYNEQF

V: TRBV7-2
J: TRBJ1-2
CDR3: ASSLGSGRNYGYT

V: TRBV7-3
J: TRBJ2-3
CDR3: ASSIQDPDTQY

V: TRBV11-2
J: TRBJ2-5
CDR3: AAGAQTQY

V: TRBV11-2
J: TRBJ1-6
CDR3: ASSFTQTNSPLH

V: TRBV5-1
J: TRBJ1-1
CDR3: ASSLVEYTEAF

V: TRBV7-8
J: TRBJ2-7
CDR3: ASSLRPAQRTYEQY

V: TRBV9
J: TRBJ2-3
CDR3: ASSVVGGSTDTQY

V: TRBV27
J: TRBJ1-2
CDR3: ASRSSGTNYGYT

V: TRBV15
J: TRBJ2-7
CDR3: ATSTGLANEQY

V: TRBV30
J: TRBJ2-2
CDR3: AWKGTGGIGELF

V: TRBV20-1
J: TRBJ2-1
CDR3: SAAWLLNNEQF

V: TRBV7-8
J: TRBJ2-5
CDR3: ASRSRLAGKETQY

V: TRBV7-3
J: TRBJ1-1
CDR3: ASSFRRNTEAF

V: TRBV5-1
J: TRBJ1-5
CDR3: ASSPGDSGSQPQH

V: TRBV7-9
J: TRBJ2-5
CDR3: ASSLLPWGGQETQY

V: TRBV4-1
J: TRBJ1-5
CDR3: ASSQDSPEQPQH